This T cell receptor (beta chain) was found in a study of T cell responses to AZD1222 COVID-19 vaccine. TCRdb's table, derived via immunoSEQ multiplex PCR, lists solely in-frame clones and lacks some. The sample contains 150,000 to 200,000 clones, 80% to 95% of which appear only once. J was trimmed by 3 bases and V by 1 base; bases with no gene match: 2. The CDR3 sequence is 15 residues long. Looked up from germline, CDR1 is MGHRA and CDR2 is YSYEKL. V and J are TRBV4-1 and TRBJ2-2; 7 positions match TRBD1. The sample in question was peripheral blood, obtained 28 days after the second AZD1222 dose. This receptor was obtained from an adult who received the AZD1222 COVID-19 vaccine. CDR3 amino acids: CASSQADRDTGELFF. DNA for the CDR3: TGCGCCAGCAGCCAAGCTGACAGGGACACCGGGGAGCTGTTTTTT.